The clone carrying this T cell receptor (beta chain) has a count of ten or more. Antigen: not known. Stable Graves' hyperthyroidism meant no ophthalmopathy progression within 18 months. This specimen belongs to a study of T cells in Graves' hyperthyroidism and ophthalmopathy. Whole-study findings and limits: The model foresaw ophthalmopathy a median roughly 6 months prior to onset. Blood also carried most thyroid clonotypes expanded above 0.001. A 13 V-J signature model discriminated ophthalmopathy versus stable hyperthyroidism.

RNA transcripts provided the source from which TCR beta CDR3 regions were amplified. Using the HTBI primer set, a first-round RT-PCR was run on the TCR CDR3. TCRdb analysed the multiplex PCR reads with MiXCR anew, one entry per CDR3 protein. This table has 340,000 or so distinct CDR3 sequences, roughly 23% appearing once. CDR1 is MNHEY and CDR2 is SVGEGT in the germline V gene. V gave up 0 bases and J gave up 6 bases; unmatched junction bases: 6. The CDR3 covers 17 residues. The sample was blood. This sequence joins TRBV6-2 or TRBV6-3 and TRBJ1-5, with TRBD1 identical over 12 bases. The source is a woman in her 50s with Graves' hyperthyroidism. The DNA of the CDR3 is TGTGCCAGCAGTTACTCCGGGACAGGGGGCGCGGTTCAGCCCCAGCATTTT. This sequence encodes CASSYSGTGGAVQPQHF.